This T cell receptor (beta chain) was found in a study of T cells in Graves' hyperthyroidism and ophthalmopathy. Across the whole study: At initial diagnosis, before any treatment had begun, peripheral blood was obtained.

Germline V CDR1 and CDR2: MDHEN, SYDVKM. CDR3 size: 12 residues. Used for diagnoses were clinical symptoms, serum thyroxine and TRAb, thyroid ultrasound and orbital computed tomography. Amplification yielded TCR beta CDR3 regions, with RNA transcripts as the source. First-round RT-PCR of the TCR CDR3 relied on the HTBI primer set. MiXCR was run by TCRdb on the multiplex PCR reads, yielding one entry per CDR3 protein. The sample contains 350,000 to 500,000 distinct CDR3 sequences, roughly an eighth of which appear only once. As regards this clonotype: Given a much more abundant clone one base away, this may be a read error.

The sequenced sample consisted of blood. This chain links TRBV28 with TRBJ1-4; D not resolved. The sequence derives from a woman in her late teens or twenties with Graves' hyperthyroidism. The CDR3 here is CASVGPNEKLVF. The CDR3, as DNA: TGTGCCAGCGTCGGCCCCAATGAAAAACTGGTTTTT.